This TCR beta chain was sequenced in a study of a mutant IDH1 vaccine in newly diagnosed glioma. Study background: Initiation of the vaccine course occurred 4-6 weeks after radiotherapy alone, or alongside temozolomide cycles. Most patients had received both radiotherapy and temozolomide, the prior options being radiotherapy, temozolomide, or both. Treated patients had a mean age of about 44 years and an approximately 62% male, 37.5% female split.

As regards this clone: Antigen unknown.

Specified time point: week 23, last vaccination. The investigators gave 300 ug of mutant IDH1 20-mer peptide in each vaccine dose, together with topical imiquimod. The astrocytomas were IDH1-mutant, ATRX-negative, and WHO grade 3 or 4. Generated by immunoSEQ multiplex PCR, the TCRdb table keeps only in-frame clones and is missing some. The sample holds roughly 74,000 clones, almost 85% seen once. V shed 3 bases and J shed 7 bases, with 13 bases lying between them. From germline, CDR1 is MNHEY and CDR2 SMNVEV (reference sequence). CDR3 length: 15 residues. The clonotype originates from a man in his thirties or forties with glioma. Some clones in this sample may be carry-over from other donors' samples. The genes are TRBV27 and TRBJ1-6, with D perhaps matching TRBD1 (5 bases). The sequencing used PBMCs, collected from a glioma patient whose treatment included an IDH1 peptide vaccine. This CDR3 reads CASSFDTGLNSPLHF. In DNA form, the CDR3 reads TGTGCCAGCAGTTTTGACACAGGTTTAAATTCACCCCTCCACTTT.